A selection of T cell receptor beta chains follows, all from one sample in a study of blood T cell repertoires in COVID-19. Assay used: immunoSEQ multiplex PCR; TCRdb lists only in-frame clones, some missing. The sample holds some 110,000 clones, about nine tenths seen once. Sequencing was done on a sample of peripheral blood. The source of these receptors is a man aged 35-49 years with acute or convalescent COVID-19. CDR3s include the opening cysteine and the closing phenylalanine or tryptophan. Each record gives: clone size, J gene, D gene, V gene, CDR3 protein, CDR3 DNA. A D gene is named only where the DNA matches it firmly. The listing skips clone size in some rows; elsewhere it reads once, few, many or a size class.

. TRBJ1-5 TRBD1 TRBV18 CASSPRTGQPQHF TGTGCCAGCTCACCCCGGACAGGGCAGCCCCAGCATTTT
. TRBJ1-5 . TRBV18 CASSPSGASQPQHF TGTGCCAGCTCACCGAGCGGGGCAAGTCAGCCCCAGCATTTT
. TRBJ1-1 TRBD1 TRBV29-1 CSVDKGQGATEAFF TGCAGCGTAGATAAGGGACAGGGGGCGACTGAAGCTTTCTTT
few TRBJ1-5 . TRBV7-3 CASSSGSGNQPQHF TGTGCCAGCAGCTCAGGGTCAGGGAATCAGCCCCAGCATTTT
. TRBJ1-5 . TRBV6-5 CASTNYQPQHF TGTGCCAGCACCAACTATCAGCCCCAGCATTTT
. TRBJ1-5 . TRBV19 CASSWRGPDQPQHF TGTGCCAGTAGTTGGAGGGGACCCGATCAGCCCCAGCATTTT
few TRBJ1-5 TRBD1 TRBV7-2 CASSSGTGKQPQHF TGTGCCAGCAGCTCCGGGACAGGGAAACAGCCCCAGCATTTT
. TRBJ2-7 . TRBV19 CASSKSAVAAYEQYF TGTGCCAGTAGTAAGTCTGCCGTGGCAGCCTACGAGCAGTACTTC
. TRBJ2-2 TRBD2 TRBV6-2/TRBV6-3 CASSQESGGAVGELFF TGTGCCAGCAGTCAGGAGAGCGGGGGGGCCGTCGGGGAGCTGTTTTTT
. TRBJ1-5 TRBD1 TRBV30 CAWSGQGAWQPQHF TGTGCCTGGAGTGGACAGGGGGCATGGCAGCCCCAGCATTTT
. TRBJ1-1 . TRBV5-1 CASSLGRVGRGTEAFF TGCGCCAGCAGCTTGGGAAGGGTCGGGCGCGGGACTGAAGCTTTCTTT
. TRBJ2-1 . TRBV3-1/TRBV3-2 CASSQVAGWDEQFF TGTGCCAGCAGCCAAGTGGCAGGCTGGGATGAGCAGTTCTTC
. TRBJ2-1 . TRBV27 CASSPPDGIYNEQFF TGTGCCAGCAGTCCACCGGACGGGATCTACAATGAGCAGTTCTTC
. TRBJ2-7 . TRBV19 CASSPGTSLKEQYF TGTGCCAGTAGTCCCGGGACTTCCCTTAAGGAGCAGTACTTC
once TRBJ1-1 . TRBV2 CAGEGDTEAFF TGTGCCGGGGAGGGGGACACTGAAGCTTTCTTT
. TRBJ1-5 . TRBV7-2 CASSLGAGPPQPQHF TGTGCCAGCAGCTTGGGAGCGGGACCCCCTCAGCCCCAGCATTTT
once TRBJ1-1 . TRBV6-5 CASSYSWGRRTEAFF TGTGCCAGCAGTTACTCCTGGGGGCGAAGGACTGAAGCTTTCTTT
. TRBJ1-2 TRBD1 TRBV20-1 CSASGGQGSANYGYTF TGCAGTGCTAGTGGGGGACAGGGGTCGGCTAACTATGGCTACACCTTC
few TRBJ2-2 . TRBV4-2 CASSQDFAGELFF TGTGCCAGCAGCCAAGATTTCGCCGGGGAGCTGTTTTTT
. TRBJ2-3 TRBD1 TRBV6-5 CASSYSNRGVADTQYF TGTGCCAGCAGTTACTCGAACAGGGGAGTCGCAGATACGCAGTATTTT
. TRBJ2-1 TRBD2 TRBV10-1 CAKREVYNEQFF TGCGCAAAGCGGGAGGTTTACAATGAGCAGTTCTTC
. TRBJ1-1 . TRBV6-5 CASSYSGGANTEAFF TGTGCCAGCAGTTACTCGGGGGGGGCGAACACTGAAGCTTTCTTT
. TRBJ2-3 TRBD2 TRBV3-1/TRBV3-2 CASSQDLASGGTSDTQYF TGTGCCAGCAGCCAAGATTTGGCTAGCGGGGGGACGAGTGATACGCAGTATTTT
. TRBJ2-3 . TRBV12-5 CASGPSSTDTQYF TGTGCTAGTGGACCGAGTAGCACAGATACGCAGTATTTT
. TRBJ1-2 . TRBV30 CAWSPGEGYTF TGTGCCTGGAGTCCAGGGGAAGGCTACACCTTC
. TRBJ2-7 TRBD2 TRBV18 CASSPILAGVYEQYF TGTGCCAGCTCACCGATACTAGCGGGAGTTTACGAGCAGTACTTC
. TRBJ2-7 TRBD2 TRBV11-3 CASSLLREYEQYF TGTGCCAGCAGCTTGTTGCGGGAGTACGAGCAGTACTTC
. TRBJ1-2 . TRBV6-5 CASREGKGGYTF TGTGCCAGCAGGGAGGGGAAGGGTGGCTACACCTTC
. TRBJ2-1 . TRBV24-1 CATSPPEAPTYNEQFF TGTGCCACCAGCCCACCCGAGGCGCCGACCTACAATGAGCAGTTCTTC
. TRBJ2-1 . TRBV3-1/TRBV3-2 CASSSGLHNEQFF TGTGCCAGCAGCTCCGGACTTCACAATGAGCAGTTCTTC
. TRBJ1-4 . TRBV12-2 CASRLGEQAATNEKLFF TGTGCAAGTCGCTTAGGAGAACAGGCTGCAACTAATGAAAAACTGTTTTTT
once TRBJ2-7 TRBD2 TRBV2 CASSQTSGRIEQYF TGTGCCAGCAGCCAAACTAGCGGCCGGATCGAGCAGTACTTC
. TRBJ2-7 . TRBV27 CASSSSPRDYEQYF TGTGCCAGCAGTTCCTCTCCGCGGGACTACGAGCAGTACTTC
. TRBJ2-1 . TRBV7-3 CASSPQPSSNEQFF TGTGCCAGCAGCCCCCAACCTAGCAGCAATGAGCAGTTCTTC
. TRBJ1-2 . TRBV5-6 CASSLAGNYGYTF TGTGCCAGCAGCTTGGCAGGAAACTATGGCTACACCTTC
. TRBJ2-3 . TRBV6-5 CASGDSTDTQYF TGTGCCAGTGGAGACAGCACAGATACGCAGTATTTT
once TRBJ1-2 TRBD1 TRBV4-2 CASSQERGQGVGGYTF TGTGCCAGCAGCCAAGAAAGGGGACAGGGCGTAGGTGGCTACACCTTC
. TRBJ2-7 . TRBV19 CASSDRPSDEQYF TGTGCCAGTAGTGACCGCCCTAGCGACGAGCAGTACTTC
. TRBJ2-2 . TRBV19 CASTLWPNTGELFF TGTGCCAGTACCCTGTGGCCGAACACCGGGGAGCTGTTTTTT
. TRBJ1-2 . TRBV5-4 CASSLNSHYGYTF TGTGCCAGCAGCTTAAACAGCCACTATGGCTACACCTTC
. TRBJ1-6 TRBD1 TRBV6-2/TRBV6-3 CASSYAATGAHGSPLHF TGTGCCAGCAGTTACGCAGCGACAGGGGCCCACGGGTCACCCCTCCACTTT
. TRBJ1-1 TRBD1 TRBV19 CASRDRGSNTEAFF TGTGCCAGTAGGGACAGGGGGAGCAACACTGAAGCTTTCTTT
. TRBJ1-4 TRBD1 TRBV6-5 CASSYTGDEKLFF TGTGCCAGCAGTTACACAGGGGATGAAAAACTGTTTTTT
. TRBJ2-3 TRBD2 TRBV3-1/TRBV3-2 CASSQEGLAGGGTDTQYF TGTGCCAGCAGCCAAGAAGGTTTAGCGGGAGGTGGTACAGATACGCAGTATTTT
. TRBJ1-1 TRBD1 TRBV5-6 CASSSQGAGTEAFF TGTGCCAGCAGCTCACAGGGGGCAGGGACTGAAGCTTTCTTT
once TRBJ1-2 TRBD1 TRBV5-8 CASSLDRDRGNGGYTF TGTGCCAGCAGCTTGGACCGGGACAGGGGGAATGGTGGCTACACCTTC
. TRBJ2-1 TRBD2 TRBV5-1 CASSLDPTSRYYNEQFF TGCGCCAGCAGCTTGGACCCGACTAGCAGATACTACAATGAGCAGTTCTTC
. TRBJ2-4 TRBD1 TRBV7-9 CASSSATGGADIQYF TGTGCCAGCAGCTCCGCTACAGGGGGCGCGGACATTCAGTACTTC